This T cell receptor (beta chain) was retrieved from a study of blood T cell repertoires in COVID-19. CDR3 length: 21 amino acids. In the study's own analysis: By means of reference gene primer amplification, nucleated cell counts were estimated. Assay: immunoSEQ multiplex PCR; the TCRdb copy retains only in-frame clones and omits some. V and J calls and clone size come straight from that table; D and trimming were deduced from the DNA. The data show 330,000 or so clones, roughly 86% seen once. The receptor comes from a man aged 25-45 years with COVID-19, enrolled during active disease. Source material: peripheral blood. This chain links TRBV21-1 with TRBJ2-1; the table's D gene call, TRBD2, was not cross checked with the DNA. TRBV21-1 is given as a pseudogene. CDR3 in amino acids: CASSRDFRLAGDRESYNEQFF. DNA for the CDR3: TGTGCCAGCAGCAGGGACTTTCGACTAGCGGGAGATCGGGAGTCCTACAATGAGCAGTTCTTC.